This TCR beta chain was identified in a study of CD8+ T cells in alopecia areata. Study findings and constraints: Lesional scalp, notably in alopecia totalis/universalis, had clonality above that of normal scalp. It was observed that many expanded lesional clones persisted in scalp and blood during tofacitinib.

Treatment here: oral pan-JAK inhibitor, 5-10 mg twice daily. The germline V gene encodes CDR1 SGHDT and CDR2 YYEEEE. CDR3 size: 14 residues. The ends were cut back, 2 bases at V and 2 bases at J, with 9 bases in the middle. Following RNA extraction, reverse transcription yielded cDNA that acted as the sequencing template. Sequencing was performed with immunoSEQ multiplex PCR; in TCRdb, only in-frame clones are kept and a portion is missing. The sample carries around 140,000 clones, about 86% recorded once. A word on this clone: Its matching antigen is unknown.

This sequence originates from a human donor with alopecia areata. The source material was CD8+ T cells sorted from blood, sampled at week 4, from a patient treated with tofacitinib. The rearrangement links TRBV5-6 to TRBJ2-3; a possible D gene is TRBD2 (6 bases). The CDR3 region has the DNA TGTGCCAGCAGCTTCCCGGGGGTCACAGATACGCAGTATTTT. It yields the protein CASSFPGVTDTQYF.